Listed below are T cell receptor beta chains from one sample, sequenced in a study of blood T cell repertoires in COVID-19. Clones were sequenced by immunoSEQ multiplex PCR, and TCRdb holds only the in-frame ones, with some missing. The repertoire includes under 50,000 clones, about 88% of them detected once, and 30% to 35% sits in the top ten. What was sequenced was peripheral blood. The source is a man between 65 and 85 years old with active COVID-19. CDR3s include the opening cysteine and the closing phenylalanine or tryptophan.

len | v_gene | CDR3aa
14 | TRBV28 | CATMSQGHSYEQYF
15 | TRBV27 | CASSLGGGAYNEQFF
16 | TRBV7-2 | CASSLARTGGSQPQHF
16 | TRBV19 | CASSRGQGAFLETQYF
16 | TRBV18 | CASSPTRGLEADTQYF
15 | TRBV6-5 | CASNRPGLTTDTQYF
14 | TRBV11-2 | CASSLDPVNTEAFF
14 | TRBV18 | CASSWDRKNTEAFF
15 | TRBV5-6 | CASSLMRTSLDTQYF
16 | TRBV19 | CASRDLGAGSTDTQYF
15 | TRBV19 | CASNWGVGSNQSQHF
16 | TRBV24-1 | CATSVASGGSTDTQYF
11 | TRBV12-3/TRBV12-4 | CASSFGHEQFF
15 | TRBV19 | CASTPGQGARQPQHF
16 | TRBV5-1 | CASSLDLAGWYNEQFF
15 | TRBV5-6 | CASSSPLVPTDTQYF
13 | TRBV7-3 | CASSPRVAGEQYF
15 | TRBV30 | CAWTRTGHLSNEQFF
16 | TRBV20-1 | CSASGLSGRIGETQYF
15 | TRBV7-2 | CASSLDGGGGTEAFF
12 | TRBV28 | CASTTGFNEQYF
11 | TRBV5-1 | CASEVADTQYF
14 | TRBV9 | CASSVSGTHEKLFF
17 | TRBV7-8 | CASSSGGRGGSVNEQFF
16 | TRBV7-9 | CASSLRTGVTTDTQYF
15 | TRBV10-3 | CAISESRPYTDTQYF
13 | TRBV7-2 | CASSLGASYEQYF
15 | TRBV28 | CASSSTGGAGYGYTF
14 | TRBV6-5 | CASSPSAAGNTIYF
16 | TRBV4-3 | CASSKAGTSIRYEQYF
13 | TRBV30 | CAWTKDRAYGYTF
12 | TRBV12-3/TRBV12-4 | CASIWGGGEQFF
15 | TRBV19 | CASSSTGQASYEQYF
13 | TRBV7-8 | CASSLVQNYGYTF
14 | TRBV19 | CASTPTGGIYEQYF
15 | TRBV10-3 | CAISEDRGGSYEQYF
15 | TRBV9 | CASSVGGVPNNEQFF
14 | TRBV5-1 | CASSLGQGGNEQFF
15 | TRBV5-1 | CASSSGTSGVGELFF
11 | TRBV20-1 | CSAKPVYEQYF
17 | TRBV3-1/TRBV3-2 | CASSQVVGRNGKYGYTF
14 | TRBV28 | CASSFRQGAKTQYF
12 | TRBV29-1 | CSVGGDNQPQHF
20 | TRBV4-1 | CASSQEPPYSGRDPTDTQYF
14 | TRBV19 | CASSSLRDTGELFF
16 | TRBV4-3 | CASSPPGRGYPYEQYF
17 | TRBV6-4 | CASSPGQGGGLNQPQHF
13 | TRBV5-1 | CASSSGGYNEQFF
15 | TRBV18 | CASSPGQGDTGELFF
16 | TRBV28 | CASSPSGATNTGELFF
13 | TRBV7-6 | CASSPGLARPQHF
14 | TRBV11-1 | CASSLGLQNTEAFF
15 | TRBV11-1 | CASSFSGQAGDTQYF
16 | TRBV24-1 | CATSDPGLINTGELFF